The source of this T cell receptor beta chain is a study of shared T cell receptors in the human thymus. TCRdb's table, derived via immunoSEQ multiplex PCR, lists solely in-frame clones and lacks some. The profile shows approximately 660,000 clones, approximately 87% of them singletons. The same specimen was also included in a second study, on human thymus T cells.

This clonotype originated in a boy under two years old with a congenital heart defect. Sequencing was carried out using thymocytes.

The CDR3 DNA reads TGTGCGACCCGGAGGGGCAAGAGCAATCAGCCCCAGCATTTT. Translating gives CATRRGKSNQPQHF. V usage is TRBV27 and J usage is TRBJ1-5; D might be TRBD1 (5 bases). The CDR3 extends over 14 amino acids. Germline V gene lookup returns CDR1 MNHEY and CDR2 SMNVEV (reference sequence).